This T cell receptor beta chain was recovered during a study of identical twins. Study-level results: Carriage of fewer insertions was seen in abundant cord blood beta clonotypes, whereas memory repertoires showed none. The degree of excess twin sharing was weaker in beta out-of-frame sequences.

This clonotype occurred a few times. Its antigen is unknown. Germline V lookup: CDR1 LGHDT, CDR2 YNNKEL (reference sequence). This CDR3 comprises 14 residues. V was trimmed by 3 bases and J by 4 bases, leaving 12 bases between them. TCRdb passed the 5' RACE reads through MiXCR, listing each CDR3 protein once. The table records roughly 470,000 distinct CDR3 sequences, 13% to 15% of them present only once. This same sample was also taken into another study, of yellow fever vaccine responses in identical twins. That paper adds: In identical twins, vaccine T cell responses appeared partly shared and partly individual.

This clonotype originated in a woman aged 18-29 years in good health. Source material: CD4+ T cells sorted from blood. The gene calls are TRBV3-1 and TRBJ1-1, with a tentative D call TRBD1 (5 bases). Written as DNA, the CDR3 is TGTGCCAGCAGCCACAGGGATGAGGGCACTGAAGCTTTCTTT. This gives the protein CASSHRDEGTEAFF. Based on the CDR3 plus reference TRBV3-1 and TRBJ1-1, the full variable domain is DTAVSQTPKYLVTQMGNDKSIKCEQNLGHDTMYWYKQDSKKFLKIMFSYNNKELIINETVPNRFSPKSPDKAHLNLHINSLELGDSAVYFCASSHRDEGTEAFFGQGTRLTVV.